Listed below are T cell receptor beta chains from one sample, sequenced in a study of shared clonotypes between healthy human individuals. Some clones are missing from TCRdb's copy, which holds only in-frame ones; the method was immunoSEQ multiplex PCR. The top ten clones hold 1% to 1.5% of a sample with roughly 2,000,000 clones, just under 95% of them seen once. Material: naive CD8+ T cells sorted from blood. The receptors were sampled from a man aged 18 to 30 in good health. Both conserved end residues are part of each CDR3. The order of the fields is D gene, V gene, J gene, clone size, CDR3 DNA, CDR3 protein. D genes are given only for firm matches. The size entry is marked missing in some rows and otherwise reads once, few, many or a size class.

>-|TRBV7-2|TRBJ1-1|-
TGTGCCAGCAGCCTGGGGACCAACACTGAAGCTTTCTTT
CASSLGTNTEAFF
>TRBD1|TRBV9|TRBJ2-1|-
TGTGCCAGCAGCGTGTGGGGGACAGGGTACAATGAGCAGTTCTTC
CASSVWGTGYNEQFF
>TRBD2|TRBV5-4|TRBJ2-1|-
TGTGCCAGCAGCGATAGCGGGGCCGAGCAGTTCTTC
CASSDSGAEQFF
>-|TRBV6-5|TRBJ2-5|-
TGTGCCAGCAGTTACGGGACCCAAGAGACCCAGTACTTC
CASSYGTQETQYF
>-|TRBV4-3|TRBJ2-7|-
TGCGCCAGCAGCCAAGCGAGAGACCTATACGAGCAGTACTTC
CASSQARDLYEQYF
>-|TRBV9|TRBJ2-7|-
TGTGCCAGCAGCGTAGATCCGGGGTCTACCTACGAGCAGTACTTC
CASSVDPGSTYEQYF
>-|TRBV9|TRBJ2-5|-
TGTGCCAGCGCGGGGAGCGACCAAGAGACCCAGTACTTC
CASAGSDQETQYF
>-|TRBV28|TRBJ1-4|-
TGTGCCAGCAGTTTAACGGCGGGTGAAAAACTGTTTTTT
CASSLTAGEKLFF
>-|TRBV11-2|TRBJ2-3|-
TGTGCCAGCAGCTTACAGGGGAACCCCAACACAGATACGCAGTATTTT
CASSLQGNPNTDTQYF
>TRBD2|TRBV9|TRBJ2-2|-
TGTGCCAGCAGCGTAGCGGGACTAGCGTCCGGGGAGCTGTTTTTT
CASSVAGLASGELFF
>-|TRBV27|TRBJ2-1|once
TGTGCCAGCAGTTCTGAAGACTACCTCCAGTTCTTC
CASSSEDYLQFF
>TRBD1|TRBV7-9|TRBJ2-7|-
TGTGCCAGCAGCTTAGAGGGGGCAGTCTACGAGCAGTACTTC
CASSLEGAVYEQYF
>-|TRBV19|TRBJ2-3|-
TGTGCCAGTAGTATGGGTACGCAGTATTTT
CASSMGTQYF
>TRBD2|TRBV5-4|TRBJ2-7|-
TGTGCCAGCAGCTTGAGGCTAGCGGGAATGTTCGACGAGCAGTACTTC
CASSLRLAGMFDEQYF
>-|TRBV4-1|TRBJ1-4|-
TGCGCCAGCAGCCAAGATGAGGGGATCAATGAAAAACTGTTTTTT
CASSQDEGINEKLFF
>-|TRBV27|TRBJ1-5|few
TGTGCCAGCAGTTTAAGGTCGTCGGGTCAGCCCCAGCATTTT
CASSLRSSGQPQHF
>TRBD2|TRBV11-2|TRBJ2-7|-
TGTGCCAGCAGTCTTTATTCGACTAGCTGGGCCTACGAGCAGTACTTC
CASSLYSTSWAYEQYF